The next 15 T cell receptor beta chains were all read from a single sample in a study of T cell repertoires in cytomegalovirus infection. TCRdb passed the reads through MiXCR, listing each CDR3 protein once. The data hold some 700,000 distinct CDR3 sequences, with approximately 40% observed a single time. The sequencing sample was made of PBMCs. The source is a human donor in good health (CMV status not recorded). Some clones in this sample may be carry-over from other donors' samples.

The V gene is TRBV27, the J gene TRBJ2-7; D might be TRBD2 (6 bases). Trimming pared 1 base from V and 0 bases from J, leaving 10 bases between. Germline CDR1 is MNHEY and CDR2 is SMNVEV (reference sequence). The CDR3 spans 15 residues. CDR3 in DNA: TGTGCCAGCAGTTTATACGCGGGGAGCTCCTACGAGCAGTACTTC. Translated, it gives CASSLYAGSSYEQYF.

The sample holds many counts of this clonotype. The chain employs TRBV28 and TRBJ2-7, with a tentative D call TRBD2 (6 bases). The CDR3 covers 18 residues. V was shortened by 5 bases and J by 5 bases, with 28 bases between the two germline ends. Germline V lookup: CDR1 MDHEN, CDR2 SYDVKM. As DNA, the CDR3 is TGTGCCAGCAGTCCCTTCCCCCCTGAGGGCGGGGATCGCAACGAGCAGTACTTC. Amino acid sequence: CASSPFPPEGGDRNEQYF.

In this sample, this clonotype turned up a few times. The V call is TRBV11-2, the J call TRBJ1-4; 8 bases map to TRBD1. CDR1 SGHAT and CDR2 FQNNGV come from the germline V gene. This CDR3 region has 15 residues. After removal of 2 bases from V and 10 bases from J, the junction contained 9 bases not matched to a gene. CDR3 loop: CASSLTQGGFGKLFF. CDR3 nucleotides: TGTGCCAGCAGCTTAACACAGGGGGGGTTTGGAAAACTGTTTTTT.

This clonotype was observed a handful of times. This chain links TRBV11-2 with TRBJ2-1; a weak D match, TRBD2 (5 bases). This CDR3 comprises 11 residues. Germline V gene data show CDR1 as SGHAT and CDR2 as FQNNGV. Trimming shortened V by 5 bases and J by 10 bases, and 9 bases separated the two germline ends. The CDR3 DNA reads as TGTGCCAGCAGCGGGAGTTGGGAGCAGTTCTTC. Protein: CASSGSWEQFF.

The chain links TRBV7-9 to TRBJ2-7; D is perhaps TRBD2 (5 bases). Trimming took 1 base from V and 7 from J, leaving 8 bases between them. CDR3 size: 12 residues. CDR1 is SEHNR and CDR2 is FQNEAQ in the germline V gene (reference sequence). Here the CDR3 reads CASSLEDLEQYF. CDR3 sequence (DNA): TGTGCCAGCAGCTTAGAGGACTTGGAGCAGTACTTC.

This clonotype was detected only a few times. V is TRBV5-4 and J is TRBJ1-3; D remains unclear. Germline-derived CDR1 and CDR2 are SGHNT and YYREEE (reference sequence). The CDR3 is made up of 15 amino acids. V lost 2 bases and J lost 2, with 11 bases in between. This CDR3 is CASSLGGKAGNTIYF. The CDR3 bases are TGTGCCAGCAGCTTAGGAGGCAAGGCTGGAAACACCATATATTTT.

To note about this clonotype: One end of the junction varies from germline; a read error may be responsible. The V call is TRBV6-2 or TRBV6-3, the J call TRBJ1-2, with D perhaps TRBD1 (5 bases). The CDR3 has 14 residues. Germline-derived CDR1 and CDR2 are MNHEY and SVGEGT. The CDR3 sequence is CSSSFDTGLRGYTF. DNA of the CDR3: TGTTCCAGCAGTTTTGACACAGGACTACGAGGCTACACCTTC.

In this sample, this clonotype turned up a few times. This chain links TRBV29-1 with TRBJ2-4, with 7 bases fitting TRBD1. The CDR3 loop spans 13 amino acids. Germline V CDR1 and CDR2: SQVTM, ANQGSEA. With 6 bases clipped from V and 7 bases from J, the junction kept 9 bases outside the gene matches. CDR3 DNA sequence: TGCAGCGTGAGGGGCACAGGGGACAACATTCAGTACTTC. Amino acid sequence: CSVRGTGDNIQYF. Complete variable domain (other parts from reference TRBV29-1 and TRBJ2-4): SAVISQKPSRDICQRGTSLTIQCQVDSQVTMMFWYRQQPGQSLTLIATANQGSEATYESGFVIDKFPISRPNLTFSTLTVSNMSPEDSSIYLCSVRGTGDNIQYFGAGTRLSVL.

Only one count was recorded for this clonotype. This may come from a read error, since a much larger clone is one base off. V gene TRBV7-4 combines with J gene TRBJ2-2, with D uncertain. Germline CDR1 and CDR2: SGHVT and SQSDAQ. Between the trimmed V and J ends, which lost 2 bases and 2 bases, there was a span of 9 bases. This CDR3 has 15 amino acids. The CDR3 DNA reads as TGTGCCAGCAGCTTAAATGGGTTTAACACCGGGGAGCTGTTTTTT. The encoded protein is CASSLNGFNTGELFF.

This clonotype was counted between two and nine times. The chain's CDR3 is CASSISARLAGGNEQFF. The CDR3 DNA reads as TGTGCCAGTAGTATTTCCGCCCGACTAGCGGGAGGGAATGAGCAGTTCTTC. The chain links TRBV19 to TRBJ2-1; 14 nucleotides match TRBD2. This CDR3 is 17 amino acids long. The germline gives CDR1 LNHDA, CDR2 SQIVND (reference sequence). V was pared by 3 bases and J by 7 bases, with 8 bases of the junction left unmatched.

This clonotype was counted at least ten times. This chain uses TRBV7-2 with TRBJ1-1, with a weak D call TRBD1 (5 bases). In germline, CDR1 is SGHTA, CDR2 FQGNSA. The CDR3 contains 15 residues. V shed 1 base and J shed 1 base, with 10 bases lying between them. The CDR3 protein is CASSLGGGGNTEAFF. Written as DNA, the CDR3 is TGTGCCAGCAGCTTAGGCGGGGGGGGGAACACTGAAGCTTTCTTT.

V and J are TRBV19 and TRBJ2-1; 7 bases are a match to TRBD2. V lost 6 bases to trimming and J lost 2 bases; unmatched junction nucleotides: 7. This CDR3 region has 15 residues. CDR1 is LNHDA, CDR2 SQIVND, per germline (reference sequence). The CDR3 spells CASRYRDYPYNEQFF. CDR3 DNA: TGTGCCAGTAGATACCGGGACTATCCCTACAATGAGCAGTTCTTC.

V is TRBV7-6 and J is TRBJ2-2; 9 bases agree with TRBD2. Germline CDR1 and CDR2: SGHVS and FNYEAQ. The CDR3 totals 15 residues. The junction had 6 bases not matched to a gene; V was cut back by 5 bases and J by 5 bases. The CDR3, as DNA: TGTGCCAGCAGCCCAGGGACTAGCTGGACCGGGGAGCTGTTTTTT. This translates into CASSPGTSWTGELFF. Based on the CDR3 plus reference TRBV7-6 and TRBJ2-2, the full variable domain is GAGVSQSPRYKVTKRGQDVALRCDPISGHVSLYWYRQALGQGPEFLTYFNYEAQQDKSGLPNDRFSAERPEGSISTLTIQRTEQRDSAMYRCASSPGTSWTGELFFGEGSRLTVL.

The CDR3 DNA sequence: TGTGCCAGCAGGATTTCCCGGGACAGGGAGATAGACTTGGGTTCACCCCTCCACTTT. Translated: CASRISRDREIDLGSPLHF. The gene calls are TRBV12-3 or TRBV12-4 and TRBJ1-6; 9 nucleotides agree with TRBD1. The CDR3 covers 19 residues. Losses at the gene ends were 6 bases for V and 9 bases for J; bases not matched to a gene: 21.

This clonotype was observed at least ten times. The chain is built from TRBV7-2 and TRBJ2-3; TRBD2 matches 10 bases. CDR1 and CDR2 from the germline V gene are SGHTA and FQGNSA. Trimming took 3 bases from V and 1 from J; bases not matched to a gene: 4. The CDR3 is 16 amino acids. CDR3 sequence (DNA): TGTGCCAGCAGCTTCCAAAGCGGGAGGGGCACAGATACGCAGTATTTT. It yields the protein CASSFQSGRGTDTQYF.